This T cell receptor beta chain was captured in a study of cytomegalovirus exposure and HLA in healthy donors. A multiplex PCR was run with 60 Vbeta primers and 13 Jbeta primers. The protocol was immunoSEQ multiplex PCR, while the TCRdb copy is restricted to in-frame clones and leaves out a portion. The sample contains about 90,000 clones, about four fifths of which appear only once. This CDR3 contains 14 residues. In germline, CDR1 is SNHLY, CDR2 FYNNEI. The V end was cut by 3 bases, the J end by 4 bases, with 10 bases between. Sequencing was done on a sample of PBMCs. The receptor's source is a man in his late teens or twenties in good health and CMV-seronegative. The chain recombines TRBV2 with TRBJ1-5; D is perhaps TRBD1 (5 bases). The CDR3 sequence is CASSEMTANQPQHF. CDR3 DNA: TGTGCCAGCAGTGAGATGACAGCTAATCAGCCCCAGCATTTT.